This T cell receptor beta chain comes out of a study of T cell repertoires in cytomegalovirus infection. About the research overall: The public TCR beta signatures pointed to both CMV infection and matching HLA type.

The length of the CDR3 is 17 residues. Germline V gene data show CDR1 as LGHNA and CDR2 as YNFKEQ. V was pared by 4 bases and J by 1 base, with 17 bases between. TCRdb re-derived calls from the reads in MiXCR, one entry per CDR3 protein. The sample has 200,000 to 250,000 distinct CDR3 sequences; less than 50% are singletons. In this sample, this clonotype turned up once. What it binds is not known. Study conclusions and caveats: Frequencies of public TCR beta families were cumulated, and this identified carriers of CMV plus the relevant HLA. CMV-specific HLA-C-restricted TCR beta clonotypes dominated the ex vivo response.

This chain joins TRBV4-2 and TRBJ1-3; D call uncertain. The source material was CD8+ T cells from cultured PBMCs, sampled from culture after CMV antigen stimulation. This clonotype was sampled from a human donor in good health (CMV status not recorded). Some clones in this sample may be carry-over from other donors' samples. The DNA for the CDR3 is TGTGCCAGCAGCCTCAACCGACTGGGAAATTCTGGAAACACCATATATTTT. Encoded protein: CASSLNRLGNSGNTIYF.